A selection of T cell receptor beta chains follows, all from one sample in a study of post-analysis software for immune sequencing data. TCRdb itself ran the PCR reads through MiXCR, one entry per CDR3 protein. The sample comprises 250,000 to 300,000 distinct CDR3 sequences, roughly a third of which are singletons, and 4% to 6% rests with the top ten. The sequencing input was blood. These receptor sequences come from a girl aged 5 to 17 with multiple sclerosis. CDR3s include the opening cysteine and the closing phenylalanine or tryptophan. Each record gives: clone size, J gene, V gene, D gene, CDR3 protein, CDR3 DNA. D genes are given only for firm matches. Expanded clones are given a class, and other clones once, few, many or no size at all.

.,TRBJ2-5,TRBV5-1,.,CASSLAKAGPREETQYF,TGCGCCAGCAGCTTGGCCAAAGCGGGCCCTAGAGAAGAGACCCAGTACTTC
many,TRBJ2-1,TRBV11-2,.,CASSPQGGARSYNEQFF,TGTGCCAGCAGCCCGCAGGGGGGCGCCCGTTCCTACAATGAGCAGTTCTTC
many,TRBJ1-2,TRBV5-6,.,CASSLWGPNYGYTF,TGTGCCAGCAGCTTGTGGGGTCCTAACTATGGCTACACCTTC
many,TRBJ2-1,TRBV28,TRBD2,CASSSWGLASDNEQFF,TGTGCCAGCTCCTCCTGGGGACTAGCGTCAGACAATGAGCAGTTCTTC
many,TRBJ2-5,TRBV7-8,.,CASSLSRETQYF,TGTGCCAGCAGCTTATCCCGAGAGACCCAGTACTTC
few,TRBJ2-2,TRBV20-1,.,CSAGGGQGTGELFF,TGCAGTGCTGGCGGGGGCCAAGGCACCGGGGAGCTGTTTTTT
many,TRBJ1-1,TRBV9,.,CASSVAAGTEAFF,TGTGCCAGCAGCGTAGCGGCGGGAACTGAAGCTTTCTTT
few,TRBJ2-7,TRBV18,.,CASSPWSGVTNEQYF,TGTGCCAGCTCACCTTGGTCGGGAGTGACGAATGAGCAGTACTTC
many,TRBJ2-1,TRBV24-1,.,CATSDRGLSDEQFF,TGTGCCACCAGTGATCGCGGACTATCCGATGAGCAGTTCTTC
few,TRBJ2-7,TRBV6-6,.,CASSYGWGSFEQYF,TGTGCCAGCAGTTATGGTTGGGGGTCTTTCGAGCAGTACTTC
few,TRBJ2-6,TRBV7-8,TRBD1,CASSLRPTGTGANVLTF,TGTGCCAGCAGCCTCCGACCGACAGGGACTGGGGCCAACGTCCTGACTTTC
few,TRBJ2-1,TRBV20-1,.,CSGEVAEIRNEQFF,TGCAGTGGGGAAGTAGCAGAGATACGCAATGAGCAGTTCTTC
.,TRBJ2-1,TRBV7-8,TRBD2,CASNLALAGGQSEQFF,TGTGCCAGCAACTTAGCCCTAGCGGGGGGACAGAGTGAGCAGTTCTTC
.,TRBJ2-3,TRBV4-1,.,CASSQDGGASTDTQYF,TGCGCCAGCAGCCAAGACGGCGGAGCTAGCACAGATACGCAGTATTTT
.,TRBJ2-5,TRBV3-1,TRBD2,CASSQDRPSGGREETQYF,TGTGCCAGCAGCCAAGATAGACCTAGCGGGGGGAGGGAAGAGACCCAGTACTTC
.,TRBJ2-7,TRBV29-1,.,CSVQGSDSAYEQYF,TGCAGCGTTCAGGGTTCGGACTCAGCCTACGAGCAGTACTTC
many,TRBJ1-1,TRBV5-1,.,CASSSNRAKVGPEAFF,TGCGCCAGCAGCAGTAACCGAGCGAAAGTAGGACCTGAAGCTTTCTTT
many,TRBJ2-1,TRBV6-1,TRBD2,CASRDSGGRYNEQFF,TGTGCCAGCAGGGATAGCGGGGGGCGCTACAATGAGCAGTTCTTC
.,TRBJ2-1,TRBV20-1,.,CSARDNGVEQFF,TGCAGTGCTAGAGATAACGGAGTGGAGCAGTTCTTC
many,TRBJ2-5,TRBV3-1,.,CASSQRGQETQYF,TGTGCCAGCAGCCAGCGGGGCCAAGAGACCCAGTACTTC
few,TRBJ1-5,TRBV20-1,.,CSAAGTSNQPQHF,TGCAGTGCCGCGGGGACTAGCAATCAGCCCCAGCATTTT
once,TRBJ2-5,TRBV10-3,TRBD2,CAISGASGNGETQYF,TGTGCCATCAGTGGGGCTAGCGGGAATGGAGAGACCCAGTACTTC
.,TRBJ1-2,TRBV14,TRBD1,CASSLNRGYGYTF,TGTGCCAGCAGCCTAAACAGGGGTTATGGCTACACCTTC
many,TRBJ2-1,TRBV28,.,CASRDLTGTPLYNEQFF,TGTGCCAGCAGAGACTTGACCGGGACACCGCTCTACAATGAGCAGTTCTTC
.,TRBJ2-5,TRBV3-1,.,CASSQESRRISQETQYF,TGTGCCAGCAGCCAAGAGTCACGGCGGATATCACAAGAGACCCAGTACTTC
.,TRBJ2-3,TRBV20-1,.,CSARDHRVAADTQYF,TGCAGTGCTAGAGATCACAGGGTGGCGGCAGATACGCAGTATTTT
.,TRBJ1-2,TRBV5-1,.,CASSVGQNGYGYTF,TGCGCCAGCAGCGTCGGACAGAATGGCTATGGCTACACCTTC
many,TRBJ2-1,TRBV29-1,.,CSGGGRGNLRYNEQFF,TGCAGCGGGGGGGGAAGGGGGAATCTTCGCTACAATGAGCAGTTCTTC
once,TRBJ1-1,TRBV4-3,TRBD1,CASSQGGAGGLNTEAFF,TGCGCCAGCAGCCAAGGGGGGGCAGGGGGCTTGAACACTGAAGCTTTCTTT
many,TRBJ2-1,TRBV29-1,.,CSVVGQSYNEQFF,TGCAGCGTTGTAGGTCAGTCCTACAATGAGCAGTTCTTC
.,TRBJ1-4,TRBV20-1,TRBD1,CSARDRGRRKEKLFF,TGCAGTGCTAGAGACAGGGGGCGCCGAAAAGAAAAACTGTTTTTT
many,TRBJ2-7,TRBV20-1,TRBD2,CIVGTSGNWRQYF,TGCATAGTCGGGACTAGCGGGAACTGGAGGCAGTACTTC
many,TRBJ2-3,TRBV5-1,TRBD2,CASSIGTSGRGVADTQYF,TGCGCCAGCAGCATCGGGACTAGCGGGAGAGGGGTCGCAGATACGCAGTATTTT
many,TRBJ1-4,TRBV5-5,TRBD1,CARTGRREKLFF,TGTGCCAGGACAGGGAGACGGGAAAAACTGTTTTTT
many,TRBJ2-3,TRBV27,.,CASSPPREVHTQYF,TGTGCCAGCAGTCCCCCCCGAGAGGTACATACGCAGTATTTT
many,TRBJ2-3,TRBV6-5,TRBD2,CASRPGLAGAATQYF,TGTGCCAGCAGGCCCGGACTAGCGGGAGCGGCCACGCAGTATTTT
.,TRBJ1-6,TRBV7-9,TRBD1,CASSSIGTGSPLHF,TGTGCCAGCAGCTCGATAGGGACAGGCTCACCCCTCCACTTT
many,TRBJ2-1,TRBV24-1,.,CATSDTRHNEQFF,TGTGCCACCAGTGATACCAGGCACAATGAGCAGTTCTTC
.,TRBJ2-7,TRBV6-2/TRBV6-3,TRBD1,CASSYPGTGIYEQYF,TGTGCCAGCAGTTACCCCGGGACAGGGATCTACGAGCAGTACTTC
once,TRBJ2-7,TRBV28,TRBD1,CASSGVGQGIGEQYF,TGTGCCAGCAGTGGGGTCGGACAGGGGATAGGCGAGCAGTACTTC
many,TRBJ1-1,TRBV5-5,TRBD1,CASSVTGARTEAFF,TGTGCCAGCAGCGTAACAGGGGCGAGAACTGAAGCTTTCTTT
many,TRBJ2-1,TRBV4-2,.,CASSPRRGQTYNEQFF,TGTGCCAGCAGCCCTCGACGGGGGCAGACCTACAATGAGCAGTTCTTC
.,TRBJ2-5,TRBV2,.,CASRGVSQYF,TGTGCCAGCAGGGGGGTTTCCCAGTACTTC
.,TRBJ2-1,TRBV6-2/TRBV6-3,.,CASSLTNEQFF,TGTGCCAGCAGCCTTACCAATGAGCAGTTCTTC
many,TRBJ2-1,TRBV5-1,.,CASSSGTEQFF,TGCGCCAGCAGCTCCGGGACAGAGCAGTTCTTC
.,TRBJ2-1,TRBV7-9,.,CASSFGTFYNEQFF,TGTGCCAGCAGCTTTGGCACGTTTTACAATGAGCAGTTCTTC
many,TRBJ1-1,TRBV29-1,.,CSVVRHLNTEAFF,TGCAGCGTAGTAAGACACCTGAACACTGAAGCTTTCTTT
many,TRBJ2-5,TRBV6-2/TRBV6-3,TRBD2,CASTYRGGSGGTVSETQYF,TGTGCCAGCACCTACCGTGGGGGTAGCGGGGGGACCGTCTCGGAGACCCAGTACTTC
many,TRBJ2-1,TRBV3-1,.,CASSQDVPTPTSYNEQFF,TGTGCCAGCAGCCAAGATGTCCCGACTCCTACCTCCTACAATGAGCAGTTCTTC
many,TRBJ1-4,TRBV20-1,.,CSASGGEEKLFF,TGCAGTGCTAGTGGAGGGGAAGAAAAACTGTTTTTT
once,TRBJ1-2,TRBV24-1,.,CATSGERINRVTPRFYGYTF,TGTGCCACCAGTGGGGAGAGAATAAACAGGGTCACACCCCGCTTCTATGGCTACACCTTC
once,TRBJ1-3,TRBV15,.,CATSRGGTGNTIYF,TGTGCCACCAGCAGAGGGGGGACTGGAAACACCATATATTTT
.,TRBJ2-2,TRBV11-2,TRBD1,CASRPGTGSGELFF,TGTGCCAGCAGACCCGGGACAGGGAGCGGGGAGCTGTTTTTT
.,TRBJ2-7,TRBV5-5,TRBD1,CASSLAGGQGHTYEQYF,TGTGCCAGCAGCTTGGCTGGGGGACAGGGACATACCTACGAGCAGTACTTC